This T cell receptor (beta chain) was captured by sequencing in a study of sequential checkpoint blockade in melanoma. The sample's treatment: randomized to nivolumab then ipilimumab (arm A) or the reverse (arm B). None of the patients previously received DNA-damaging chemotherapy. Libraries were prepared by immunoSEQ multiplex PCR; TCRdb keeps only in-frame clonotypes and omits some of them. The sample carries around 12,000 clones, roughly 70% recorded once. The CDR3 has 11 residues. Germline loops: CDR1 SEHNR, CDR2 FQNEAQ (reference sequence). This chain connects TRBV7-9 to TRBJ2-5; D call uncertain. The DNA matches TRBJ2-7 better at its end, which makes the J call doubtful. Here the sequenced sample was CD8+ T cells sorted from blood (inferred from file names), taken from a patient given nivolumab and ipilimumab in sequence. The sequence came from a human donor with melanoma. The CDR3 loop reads CASSPAREQYF. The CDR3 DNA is TGTGCCAGCAGTCCTGCCCGCGAGCAGTACTTC.